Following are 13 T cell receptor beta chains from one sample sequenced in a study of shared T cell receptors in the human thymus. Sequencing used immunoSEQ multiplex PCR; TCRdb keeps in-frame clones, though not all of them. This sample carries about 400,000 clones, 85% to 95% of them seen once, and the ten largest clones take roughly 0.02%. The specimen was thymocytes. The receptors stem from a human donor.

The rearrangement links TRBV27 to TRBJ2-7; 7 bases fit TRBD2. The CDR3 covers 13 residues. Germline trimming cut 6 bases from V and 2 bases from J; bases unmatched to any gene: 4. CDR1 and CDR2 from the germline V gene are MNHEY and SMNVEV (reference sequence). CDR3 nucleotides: TGTGCCAGCAGCGAGCGGGGTACCTACGAGCAGTACTTC. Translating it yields CASSERGTYEQYF.

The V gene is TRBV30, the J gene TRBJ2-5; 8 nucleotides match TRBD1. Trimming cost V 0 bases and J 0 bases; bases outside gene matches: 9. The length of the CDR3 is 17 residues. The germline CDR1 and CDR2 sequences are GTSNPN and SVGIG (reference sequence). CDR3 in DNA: TGTGCCTGGAGTGTGGTTGTTCGACAGGGGTACCAAGAGACCCAGTACTTC. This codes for CAWSVVVRQGYQETQYF.

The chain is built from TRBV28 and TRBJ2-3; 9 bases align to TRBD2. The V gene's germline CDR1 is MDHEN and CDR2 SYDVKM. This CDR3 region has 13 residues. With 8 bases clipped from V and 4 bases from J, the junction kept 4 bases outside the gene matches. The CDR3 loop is CASEAGGPDTQYF. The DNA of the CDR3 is TGTGCCAGCGAAGCGGGAGGTCCAGATACGCAGTATTTT. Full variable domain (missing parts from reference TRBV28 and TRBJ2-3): DVKVTQSSRYLVKRTGEKVFLECVQDMDHENMFWYRQDPGLGLRLIYFSYDVKMKEKGDIPEGYSVSREKKERFSLILESASTNQTSMYLCASEAGGPDTQYFGPGTRLTVL.

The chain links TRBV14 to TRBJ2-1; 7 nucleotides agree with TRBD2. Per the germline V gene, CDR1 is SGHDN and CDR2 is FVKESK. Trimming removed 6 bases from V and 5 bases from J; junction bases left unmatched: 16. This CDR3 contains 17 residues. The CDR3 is CASRHRERETPHNEQFF. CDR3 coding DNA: TGTGCCAGCAGACATCGAGAGCGGGAAACCCCACACAATGAGCAGTTCTTC.

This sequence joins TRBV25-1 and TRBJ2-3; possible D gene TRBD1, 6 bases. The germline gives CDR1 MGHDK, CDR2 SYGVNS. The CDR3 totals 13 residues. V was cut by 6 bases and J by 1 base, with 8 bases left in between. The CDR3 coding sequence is TGTGCCAGCAGGGACAGACGCACAGATACGCAGTATTTT. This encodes CASRDRRTDTQYF.

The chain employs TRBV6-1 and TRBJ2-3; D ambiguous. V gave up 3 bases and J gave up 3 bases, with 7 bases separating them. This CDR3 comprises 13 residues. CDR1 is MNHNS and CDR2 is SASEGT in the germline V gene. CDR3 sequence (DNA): TGTGCCAGCAGTGAGGGTAGAACAGATACGCAGTATTTT. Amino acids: CASSEGRTDTQYF.

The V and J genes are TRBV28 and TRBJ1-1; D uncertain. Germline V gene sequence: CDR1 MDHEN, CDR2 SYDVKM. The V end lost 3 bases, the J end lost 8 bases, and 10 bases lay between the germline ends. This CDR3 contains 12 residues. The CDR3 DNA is TGTGCCAGCAGTTTGGGTCGAGGGGAAGCTTTCTTT. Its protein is CASSLGRGEAFF.

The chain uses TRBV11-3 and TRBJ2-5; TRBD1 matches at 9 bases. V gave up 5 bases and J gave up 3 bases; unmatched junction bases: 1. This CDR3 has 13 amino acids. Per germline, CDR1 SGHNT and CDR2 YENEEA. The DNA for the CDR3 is TGTGCCAGCAGCCGGACAGGGGAAGAGACCCAGTACTTC. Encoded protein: CASSRTGEETQYF.

The CDR3 loop reads CASSQVETVNQPQHF. CDR3 sequence (DNA): TGCGCCAGCAGCCAAGTGGAGACGGTTAATCAGCCCCAGCATTTT. This chain connects TRBV4-1 to TRBJ1-5; D not resolved. The CDR3 length is 15 residues. V lost 1 base to trimming and J lost 4 bases, with 11 bases between them. Germline lookup yields CDR1 MGHRA and CDR2 YSYEKL.

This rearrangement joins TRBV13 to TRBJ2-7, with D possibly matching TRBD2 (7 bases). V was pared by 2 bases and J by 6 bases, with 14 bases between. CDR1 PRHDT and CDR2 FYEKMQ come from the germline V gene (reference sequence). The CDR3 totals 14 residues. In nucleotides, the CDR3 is TGTGCCAGCAGCTTAATGGGGGGGCAGGGCGAGCAGTACTTC. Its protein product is CASSLMGGQGEQYF.

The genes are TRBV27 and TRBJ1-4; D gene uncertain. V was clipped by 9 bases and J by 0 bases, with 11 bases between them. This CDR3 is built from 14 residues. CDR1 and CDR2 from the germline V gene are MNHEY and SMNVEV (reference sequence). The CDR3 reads CASSFAPTNEKLFF. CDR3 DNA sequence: TGTGCCAGTTCTTTTGCTCCAACTAATGAAAAACTGTTTTTT.

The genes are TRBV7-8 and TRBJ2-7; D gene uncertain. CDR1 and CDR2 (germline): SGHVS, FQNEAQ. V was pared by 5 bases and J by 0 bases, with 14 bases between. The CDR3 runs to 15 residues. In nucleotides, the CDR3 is TGTGCCAGCAGCCCTCACCTGGCCGGCTCCTACGAGCAGTACTTC. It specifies CASSPHLAGSYEQYF.

The CDR3 sequence is CASSPGLSYEQYF. The DNA for the CDR3 is TGTGCCAGCAGTCCGGGGCTCTCCTACGAGCAGTACTTC. J is TRBJ2-7 and V is TRBV11-3, with D tentatively TRBD1 or TRBD2 (5 bases each). V lost 6 bases to trimming and J lost 0 bases, with 9 bases between them. Germline assignment: CDR1 SGHNT and CDR2 YENEEA. The length of the CDR3 is 13 residues. The whole variable domain, remainder taken from reference TRBV11-3 and TRBJ2-7, is EAGVVQSPRYKIIEKKQPVAFWCNPISGHNTLYWYLQNLGQGPELLIRYENEEAVDDSQLPKDRFSAERLKGVDSTLKIQPAELGDSAVYLCASSPGLSYEQYFGPGTRLTVT.